This TCR beta chain was recorded in a study of blood T cell repertoires in COVID-19. V gave up 0 bases and J gave up 0 bases, with 7 bases separating them. Germline V lookup: CDR1 SGDLS, CDR2 YYNGEE. CDR3 size: 15 residues. The study drew participants aged roughly 18 to 95 years from about two dozen US areas. Clinical histories supplied by participants themselves formed the basis of cohort assignment. For recovered donors of Cohort 3, there were two negative PCRs, clearance, or symptom resolution. As handled by the study authors: Amplification of reference gene primers was used by the study to estimate nucleated cell counts. Sequenced by immunoSEQ multiplex PCR; TCRdb stores in-frame clones only, minus some. V and J calls and clone size come straight from that table; D and trimming were deduced from the DNA. The sample shows 200,000 to 250,000 clones, about 88% of them seen only once.

The origin of this receptor is a woman aged 30 to 39 who had recovered from COVID-19. Input material: PBMCs or T cells enriched from blood (not recorded which). The chain uses TRBV9 and TRBJ1-5; unclear D gene. CDR3 residues: CASSVGQNSNQPQHF. The CDR3 bases are TGTGCCAGCAGCGTAGGGCAGAATAGCAATCAGCCCCAGCATTTT.